This TCR beta chain was sequenced in a study of cytomegalovirus exposure and HLA in healthy donors (dated by TCRdb to the late 2010s). A note on the overall study: An earlier analysis of more than 550 of the donors reported 276 Gb of sequence data and around 120 million unique TCR beta sequences obtained from about 180 million T cells. An early release that covered some 630 HLA-typed donors contained approximately 300 gigabases of sequencing data and around 80 million unique TCR sequences. Among the roughly 400 genotyped donors, about 85% belonged to the genetic ancestry cluster associated with self-reported Caucasian donors. The aim of the study was to test whether cataloging public T cell receptors could identify signatures of past pathogen exposure. The study used immunosequencing to profile the T cell repertoires of approximately 640 subjects and linked those repertoires to cytomegalovirus serostatus. A separate validation cohort of 100 to 150 different subjects was used in addition to the approximately 670-subject first cohort. The study combined high-throughput TCR immunosequencing, statistical association of individual TCRs with disease status, and machine learning to predict cytomegalovirus infection status. A later analysis re-examined previously published TCR beta repertoires from about 670 donors and added high-resolution HLA genotyping to investigate patterns of TCR occurrence. The later analysis used no new phenotypic data to find candidate immune exposures, relying instead on TCR beta sequences and their occurrence across donors. To decide whether each TCR beta V gene segment behaved as functional or pseudogenic, an earlier analysis of some 580 of the donors relied on high-throughput TCR beta sequencing. Donor age, sex, ethnicity and CMV serostatus were collected together with the repertoire data. In a later genetic analysis, genome-wide SNP genotypes for about 65% of the roughly 670 donors were used, and that subset was treated as a discovery cohort. All discovery cohort repertoires had been generated using a single sequencing platform. HLA typing included class I and class II loci at four-digit resolution. The number of typed donors differed by locus: about 620-640 for A, B, C, DRB1 and DQB1; approximately 540 for DQA1; approximately 610 for DPA1; and roughly 450 for DPB1. Because of strong linkage in the cohort, four or five DR-DQ haplotypes were treated as single units for association and clustering. Among roughly 370 genotyped donors of the cohort, an average of approximately 240,000 unique TCR beta nucleotide sequences were sequenced per donor, roughly 20% of them non-productive. What the authors observed across the whole study: CMV serostatus was the only immune exposure information available for the cohort. In a later genetic analysis, fewer N-insertions in productive TCRs were reported among donors in an Asian-associated ancestry cluster than the roughly 700-donor mean. The classifier was reported to diagnose cytomegalovirus status with high specificity and sensitivity in both the original and validation cohorts. The 87-base-pair reads could not distinguish some IMGT-functional V segments, including TRBV6-2 and TRBV6-3, so those segments were excluded. In the study, some 160 TCR beta chains were listed as associated with cytomegalovirus. Roughly uniform sequencing depth across donors was assumed in presence/absence analyses, although this assumption may not hold. Across donors, most TCR sequences were observed very rarely, whereas some public TCRs were present in many individuals. In an earlier analysis of around 600 of the donors, most TCR beta V segments appeared in productive rearrangements about 87% or about 30% of the time, broadly matching IMGT annotations. In vitro tests confirmed that a few of the cytomegalovirus-associated TCR beta chains recognize cytomegalovirus antigens. In a later analysis, about 16,000 TCR beta sequences were associated with specific HLA alleles at a false discovery rate of 0.05. Strong co-occurrence of HLA alleles, especially DR and DQ, made assigning TCR associations to individual alleles difficult. Because some donors lacked HLA typing at each locus, the association tests relied only on the typed subset. Because counts were too low, seventeen rarely observed V segments, including chromosome 9 orphons, were excluded from the earlier analysis of roughly 580 of the donors. In a later genetic analysis, a missense DCLRE1C variant was associated with V-gene and J-gene trimming of TCR beta chains, and the association was replicated in an independent cohort. In a later analysis, several top co-occurrence clusters were reported to appear linked to parvovirus B19, influenza, CMV and Epstein-Barr virus. In this cohort, only TCR beta chains were sequenced, and detectable features were limited by the absence of alpha or paired-chain data. A further reported finding was that TCR beta sequences accurately predicted the HLA-A and HLA-B alleles for most subjects in the first cohort. The sequencing pipeline was judged likely to have produced a cluster of highly shared sequence variants as a technical artifact. According to a later analysis, most CMV-associated TCR beta chains appeared to be HLA-restricted, and the HLA associations seemed to be driven largely by CMV exposure. It was suggested by the authors that the approach could potentially be generalized to other disease states and immunological phenotypes. Linkage disequilibrium might explain the correlated functional status among segregating V segments, but an unknown experimental factor could not be excluded. In a later analysis, TCR association rates were found to vary across HLA loci, with the most associated TCRs seen for DRB1 alleles and the fewest for HLA-C alleles. Compared with equally common non-associated chains, HLA-associated TCR beta chains in a later analysis were more clonally expanded and had lower generation probabilities.

To prepare the library, the immunoSEQ multiplex PCR assay was applied. The multiplex PCR relied on a mix of 60 forward primers for TCR Vbeta segments and 13 reverse primers for TCR Jbeta segments. The CDR3 region of rearranged TCR beta genes was amplified from genomic DNA by a multiplex PCR assay. The Illumina HiSeq System was used to sequence the amplified TCR beta libraries as 87-base-pair reads. Per the original workflow: A later analysis counted about 82 million unique TCR beta chains across the 650 to 700 repertoires, and around 12 million of these chains were shared by at least two donors. Raw reads were error-corrected and collapsed into unique sequences with a nearest-neighbor algorithm that merged closely related sequences to remove PCR and sequencing errors. V, D and J gene segments were assigned by aligning CDR3 sequences to IMGT reference sequences. For a sequence to be retained, a match of at least six nucleotides was required to both a V gene segment and a J gene segment. Rearrangements were classified as productive when the CDR3 lacked stop codons and remained in frame with V and J, and all other rearrangements were classified as non-productive. Following IMGT convention, CDR3 was defined as the stretch from the second conserved V-encoded cysteine to the conserved J-encoded phenylalanine. In an earlier analysis of around 640 of the donors, sequences lacking an unambiguous match to a single V gene segment were excluded. In an earlier analysis of 587 of the donors, a V segment was called functional when productive rearrangements were above 56.7%, and segregating when the standard deviation between donors exceeded 5%. To diagnose cytomegalovirus status from the catalog of TCR beta chain sequences, a statistical classification framework was built. In a later analysis, V and J genes were assigned by comparing TCR nucleotide sequences against IMGT/GENE-DB human TR gene sequences. In a later analysis, CDR3 sequences and most-parsimonious VDJ recombination scenarios were assigned using the TCRdist pipeline. A later analysis defined each TCR beta chain by its CDR3 amino acid sequence plus V-gene family, and excluded reads lacking a unique V-gene family. As a way to deal with suspected cross-contamination and a sequencing artifact, a later analysis dropped 500 to 700 nucleotide sequences that were highly shared and had low generation probability. For each public chain, a later analysis derived a clonal expansion index from normalized ranks of inferred template counts within each repertoire. Generation probabilities in a later analysis came from a VDJ recombination model fitted to out-of-frame rearrangements, and those results were checked against IGoR. Hypergeometric tests were used in a later analysis to score TCR-TCR, TCR-HLA and TCR-CMV co-occurrence, with a repertoire-size bias correction applied to the TCR pairs. In a later analysis, false discovery rates were estimated by permuting HLA or CMV assignments 20 times. In a later analysis, co-occurring TCRs were grouped with DBSCAN, and TCRdist sequence similarity was added when clustering was performed within HLA-allele-positive subsets. Repertoires with fewer than 30,000 or more than 120,000 public chains were left out of co-occurrence clustering, as were a few repertoires with anomalous nucleotide sharing. TCRdb limited this immuneACCESS table to in-frame rearrangements with V and J called. A share of clones is missing; checked studies link under half to unresolved V genes, and the rest is unexplained. The D gene and trimming were derived from the DNA, and the V and J assignments and clone size from that table. The sample's clone listing holds 60,000 to 100,000 clones. The ten top clones hold about 4.6% of the sample.

The cohort consisted of some 730 healthy bone marrow donors. All cohort members were sampled while nominally healthy, although unrecorded immune exposures were likely present. The donor was CMV seronegative and was included in the group of 352 seronegative cohort members. Every donor gave a peripheral blood sample, and the peripheral blood mononuclear cells from that sample were used for TCR beta sequencing. The Qiagen DNeasy Blood Extraction Kit was used to extract genomic DNA from the blood cell samples. CDR1 and CDR2, looked up from the germline V gene, are MDHEN and SYDVKM. V is reduced by 5 bases and J by 2 bases, leaving a spacing of 28 bases between them. Including cysteine and phenylalanine, the CDR3 has 20 amino acids. Just CDR3 DNA is preserved here, 60 bases in frame from base 1. As for this clone: Its antigen is not yet known.

Recombination connected TRBV28 to TRBJ1-5; the D gene lacks a confident call. Source material: PBMCs. The receptor comes from a man aged 30-40 years in good health and CMV-seronegative. The CDR3: CASSPIRRPGRPGGNQPQHF. The DNA sequence is given as TGTGCCAGCAGTCCTATTAGGCGGCCTGGGAGGCCTGGGGGCAATCAGCCCCAGCATTTT.